These 28 T cell receptor beta chains came from one sample sequenced in a study of blood T cell repertoires in COVID-19. TCRdb's copy holds only in-frame clones and misses some; the assay was immunoSEQ multiplex PCR. This sample has some 96,000 clones, with about 91% found just once. The sequencing sample was made of peripheral blood. Receptors originate from a human donor in a cohort sampled during active COVID-19.

This clone was recorded only once. The gene calls are TRBV4-1 and TRBJ2-7; a weak D match, TRBD1 (6 bases). Germline CDR1 reads MGHRA; CDR2 reads YSYEKL. V gave up 0 bases and J gave up 0 bases, with 12 bases separating them. This CDR3 is built from 16 residues. For the CDR3, the DNA is TGCGCCAGCAGCCAAGACCACAGGGTCCCCTCCTACGAGCAGTACTTC. Encoded protein: CASSQDHRVPSYEQYF.

The chain couples TRBV11-2 to TRBJ2-1; 15 positions match TRBD2. The V gene end was trimmed by 6 bases and the J gene end by 8 bases; junction bases not matched to a gene: 8. The CDR3 has 16 residues. CDR1 SGHAT and CDR2 FQNNGV come from the germline V gene. The CDR3 region has the DNA TGTGCCAGCAGGTACCGTGGACTAGCGGGAGGGGATGAGCAGTTCTTC. Its translation is CASRYRGLAGGDEQFF.

The chain uses TRBV6-4 and TRBJ1-2; D is unclear. The ends were cut back, 4 bases at V and 8 bases at J, with 14 bases in the middle. Germline CDR1 MRHNA, CDR2 SNTAGT. There are 13 residues in the CDR3. CDR3 residues: CASSGGNLVGYTF. As DNA, the CDR3 is TGTGCCAGCAGTGGCGGGAATTTGGTCGGCTACACCTTC.

The chain combines TRBV5-1 with TRBJ1-2; D may be TRBD1 (6 bases). Trimming stripped 3 bases from V and 8 bases from J, with 17 bases between. Germline V gene sequence: CDR1 SGHRS, CDR2 YFSETQ. This CDR3 is built from 14 residues. In nucleotides, the CDR3 is TGCGCCAGCAGCTCGACGGGTCCTGACAGGGGCTACACCTTC. Residues: CASSSTGPDRGYTF.

Here the CDR3 reads CASSFGGGNQETQYF. In DNA, the CDR3 is TGTGCCAGCAGCTTCGGGGGGGGGAACCAAGAGACCCAGTACTTC. This sequence joins TRBV11-2 and TRBJ2-5; 8 positions match TRBD2. The germline V gene has CDR1 SGHAT and CDR2 FQNNGV. Unmatched junction bases numbered 3, after V lost 3 bases and J lost 0 bases. CDR3 length: 15 amino acids.

The chain uses TRBV20-1 and TRBJ2-5; 7 bases match TRBD1. The length of the CDR3 is 14 residues. Per germline, CDR1 DFQATT and CDR2 SNEGSKA (reference sequence). The V gene end was trimmed by 3 bases and the J gene end by 8 bases; junction bases not matched to a gene: 12. CDR3 in DNA: TGCAGTGCTAGTCCGAGGCAGGGGGTTGGAACCCAGTACTTC. Its translation is CSASPRQGVGTQYF.

This rearrangement joins TRBV7-3 to TRBJ2-1, with a tentative D call TRBD1 (6 bases). Germline CDR1 SGHTA, CDR2 FQGTGA. CDR3 length: 13 amino acids. V lost 3 bases to trimming and J lost 3 bases, with 6 bases between them. CDR3 residues: CASSLTGYNEQFF. The CDR3 bases are TGTGCCAGCAGCTTGACAGGCTACAATGAGCAGTTCTTC.

This clone was seen a handful of times. The CDR3 loop is CAISEDRNYGYTF. CDR3 sequence (DNA): TGTGCCATCAGTGAGGACAGGAACTATGGCTACACCTTC. The J gene is TRBJ1-2, the V gene TRBV10-3; perhaps TRBD1 as D (6 bases). The CDR3 totals 13 residues. Trimming stripped 2 bases from V and 2 bases from J, with 6 bases between. Germline V CDR1 and CDR2: ENHRY, SYGVKD.

V gene TRBV29-1 combines with J gene TRBJ2-7; TRBD1 is a possible D gene (6 bases). The CDR3 runs to 14 residues. The V gene's germline CDR1 is SQVTM and CDR2 ANQGSEA. The V and J ends lost 5 bases and 0 bases respectively, with 14 bases between them. CDR3 sequence (DNA): TGCAGCGTTCGTCAGCAGGGGACCTCCTACGAGCAGTACTTC. It is translated as CSVRQQGTSYEQYF.

The CDR3, as DNA: TGTGCCAGCAGCTTATCTGGCACAGCGAACACTGAAGCTTTCTTT. Protein sequence: CASSLSGTANTEAFF. V is TRBV7-8 and J is TRBJ1-1, with unresolved D. The V end was cut by 2 bases, the J end by 1 base, with 11 bases between. Germline V gives CDR1 SGHVS, CDR2 FQNEAQ. This CDR3 is 15 amino acids long.

The chain combines TRBV11-1 with TRBJ1-2; D remains unclear. The CDR3 has 14 amino acids. Germline-derived CDR1 and CDR2 are SGHAT and FQDESV (reference sequence). Trimming removed 5 bases at V and 0 bases at J, with 10 bases between. Here the CDR3 reads CASSPLQTNYGYTF. CDR3 nucleotides: TGTGCCAGCAGCCCCCTACAGACTAACTATGGCTACACCTTC.

The table lists this clone with a few counts. This rearrangement joins TRBV2 to TRBJ1-3; D is undetermined. V was clipped by 6 bases and J by 0 bases, with 9 bases between them. Germline V gene lookup returns CDR1 SNHLY and CDR2 FYNNEI. The CDR3 runs to 14 residues. The CDR3 DNA is TGTGCCAGCAGAGACGAGGTCTCTGGAAACACCATATATTTT. Residues: CASRDEVSGNTIYF.

The V gene is TRBV28, the J gene TRBJ2-7; 10 nucleotides align to TRBD1. Trimming cost V 5 bases and J 3 bases; bases outside gene matches: 7. Per germline, CDR1 MDHEN and CDR2 SYDVKM. The CDR3 is 15 residues long. The CDR3 sequence: CASSDGQGGNYEQYF. The DNA of the CDR3 is TGTGCCAGCAGTGACGGACAGGGGGGTAACTACGAGCAGTACTTC.

The chain joins TRBV7-2 to TRBJ1-5, with D possibly TRBD1 on 5 matching bases. The CDR3 is 16 residues long. V was shortened by 5 bases and J by 2 bases, with 16 bases between the two germline ends. Germline assignment: CDR1 SGHTA and CDR2 FQGNSA. This CDR3 reads CASSVWTLGGNQPQHF. CDR3 coding DNA: TGTGCCAGCAGCGTATGGACCCTAGGGGGCAATCAGCCCCAGCATTTT.

This chain connects TRBV4-2 to TRBJ2-2, with TRBD2 matching over 8 bases. This CDR3 has 17 amino acids. Germline V lookup: CDR1 LGHNA, CDR2 YNFKEQ. With 1 base clipped from V and 3 bases from J, the junction kept 7 bases outside the gene matches. The CDR3 here is CASSQGRSGSYTGELFF. The CDR3 DNA reads TGTGCCAGCAGCCAAGGGAGAAGCGGGAGTTACACCGGGGAGCTGTTTTTT.

The gene calls are TRBV4-1 and TRBJ2-1; 8 bases fit TRBD2. The junction had 20 bases not matched to a gene; V was cut back by 7 bases and J by 6 bases. Germline loops: CDR1 MGHRA, CDR2 YSYEKL. CDR3 length: 18 residues. The CDR3 DNA reads TGCGCCAGCATGCCAAATCTATTCGGGCTAGCGGGCATCAATGAGCAGTTCTTC. It translates to CASMPNLFGLAGINEQFF.

The chain links TRBV9 to TRBJ1-6, with D hard to call. V gave up 0 bases and J gave up 5 bases, with 6 bases separating them. The length of the CDR3 is 14 residues. Germline CDR1 SGDLS, CDR2 YYNGEE. The CDR3 sequence is CASSVGSDNSPLHF. The CDR3 DNA is TGTGCCAGCAGCGTAGGGTCAGATAATTCACCCCTCCACTTT.

V usage is TRBV12-2 and J usage is TRBJ2-1; the D call TRBD2 from the table was never checked on the DNA. TRBV12-2 is described as a pseudogene. This CDR3 has 16 amino acids. CDR3 sequence reads: CADPKVPGLPGNEQFF. CDR3 in DNA: TGTGCCGACCCCAAAGTTCCGGGACTACCGGGGAATGAGCAGTTCTTC.

The genes are TRBV30 and TRBJ2-4; possibly TRBD2 for D (7 bases). The germline CDR1 and CDR2 sequences are GTSNPN and SVGIG (reference sequence). This CDR3 is 15 amino acids long. The ends were cut back, 2 bases at V and 5 bases at J, with 16 bases in the middle. CDR3 protein: CAWSRRGGSENIQYF. The CDR3 DNA reads as TGTGCCTGGAGTAGGCGCGGGGGCTCTGAAAACATTCAGTACTTC.

The CDR3 reads CASGLGRGTEAFF. The CDR3 coding sequence is TGTGCCAGCGGACTCGGGAGGGGAACTGAAGCTTTCTTT. The V gene is TRBV6-5, the J gene TRBJ1-1; possible D gene TRBD1, 5 bases. The CDR3 is 13 amino acids. Trimming stripped 8 bases from V and 5 bases from J, with 15 bases between. Germline V gene sequence: CDR1 MNHEY, CDR2 SVGAGI.

DNA for the CDR3: TGTGCCAGCAGTGAAATCCCAGCGGCAGCTAACTCTTCACCCCTCCACTTT. Translating it yields CASSEIPAAANSSPLHF. This chain connects TRBV2 to TRBJ1-6, with D uncertain. With 2 bases removed from V and 9 bases from J, the gap between germline ends came to 20 bases. The CDR3 covers 17 residues. The V gene's germline CDR1 is SNHLY and CDR2 FYNNEI.

This clone occurred once. V usage is TRBV15 and J usage is TRBJ1-4; D is unresolved. V lost 3 bases, J lost 8 bases, and 16 bases lay in between. The CDR3 spans 15 residues. Germline loops: CDR1 LNHNV, CDR2 YYDKDF (reference sequence). The CDR3 region is CATSRGEGGAEKLFF. The CDR3, as DNA: TGTGCCACCAGCAGGGGTGAGGGAGGAGCGGAAAAACTGTTTTTT.

A remark on this clone: Relative to the germline gene, one junction end is altered; a read error may explain this. This chain links TRBV12-3 or TRBV12-4 with TRBJ1-3; D call uncertain. The CDR3 loop spans 13 amino acids. DNA for the CDR3: TGTGCCAGCAGTTCACCACATGGAGACACCATATATTTT. Translated: CASSSPHGDTIYF.

The gene calls are TRBV7-9 and TRBJ2-2; tentatively, D is TRBD1 (5 bases). Germline V gene lookup returns CDR1 SEHNR and CDR2 FQNEAQ (reference sequence). The V gene lost 5 bases and the J gene lost 11 bases, with 15 bases spanning the gap. The CDR3 runs to 13 residues. The CDR3: CASSGRVDGELFF. DNA of the CDR3: TGTGCCAGCAGCGGCAGGGTAGACGGAGAGCTGTTTTTT. Full variable domain (rest looked up from reference TRBV7-9 and TRBJ2-2): DTGVSQNPRHKITKRGQNVTFRCDPISEHNRLYWYRQTLGQGPEFLTYFQNEAQLEKSRLLSDRFSAERPKGSFSTLEIQRTEQGDSAMYLCASSGRVDGELFFGEGSRLTVL.

On this clone: One junction end disagrees with the germline gene, perhaps due to a read error. The V gene is TRBV7-3, the J gene TRBJ1-3; no reliable D call. Germline CDR1 SGHTA, CDR2 FQGTGA. There are 14 residues in the CDR3. The CDR3 spells CASSLTGGGSTIYF. CDR3 DNA: TGTGCCAGCAGCTTAACGGGAGGAGGAAGCACCATATATTTT.

CDR3 nucleotide sequence: TGTGCCAGCAGTTACGCGGGAGGGACAGATACGCAGTATTTT. Protein sequence: CASSYAGGTDTQYF. This chain uses TRBV6-6 with TRBJ2-3, with 9 bases lining up with TRBD2. This CDR3 is built from 14 residues. Germline V gives CDR1 MNHNY, CDR2 SVGAGI (reference sequence). V dropped 2 bases and J dropped 3; count of bases not matched to a gene: 0.

This clone was recorded only once. The chain links TRBV3-1 (or the pseudogene TRBV3-2) to TRBJ2-5; D gene unclear. The CDR3 is made up of 13 amino acids. Germline CDR1 is LGHDT and CDR2 is YNNKEL (reference sequence). Trimming took off 0 bases at V and 7 bases at J, with 9 bases between the two ends. As DNA, the CDR3 is TGTGCCAGCAGCCAAGACCCAGAGGTGACCCAGTACTTC. Its translation is CASSQDPEVTQYF.

CDR3 loop: CASTPLTEFAEQFF. The CDR3 nucleotides read TGTGCCAGCACCCCCCTCACAGAATTTGCGGAGCAGTTCTTC. This sequence joins TRBV25-1 and TRBJ2-1, with D unclear. The CDR3 has 14 residues. Trimming took 7 bases from V and 10 from J, leaving 20 bases between them. Germline V gives CDR1 MGHDK, CDR2 SYGVNS.